The source of this TCR beta chain is a study of neoadjuvant anti-PD-1 for oral cavity cancer. Study overall: Patients without progression received a fourth nivolumab dose around day 43, then surgical resection on days 50-56.

Specified time point: after neoadjuvant nivolumab, at surgical resection. Patients were newly diagnosed with stage II-IVA oral cavity squamous cell carcinoma without prior systemic or radiation treatment. Blood libraries mostly used around 500 ng genomic DNA, six replicates each. The protocol was immunoSEQ multiplex PCR, while the TCRdb copy is restricted to in-frame clones and leaves out a portion. Of 9,800 or so clones listed, about 65% are singletons. CDR1 and CDR2 (germline): KGHSH, LQKENI. This CDR3 is 16 amino acids long. The ends lost 2 bases at V and 6 bases at J; junction bases unmatched: 8. The receptor was isolated from a person between 40 and 80 years old with oral cavity squamous cell carcinoma. The rearrangement uses TRBV18 and TRBJ1-5, with 9 bases that match TRBD1. Sequencing used PBMCs, obtained after nivolumab (anti-PD-1) treatment. CDR3 in DNA: TGTGCCAGCTCACCATCCCGACAGGGGGTGGGTCAGCCCCAGCATTTT. Translating gives CASSPSRQGVGQPQHF.